A single sample is the source of the 27 T cell receptor beta chains below, sequenced in a study of blood T cell repertoires in COVID-19. Measured with immunoSEQ multiplex PCR; TCRdb has only the in-frame clones, and not every one. Among fewer than 75,000 clones listed, about 88% were seen once. The sequenced sample consisted of peripheral blood. These receptors were obtained from a man aged 70-80 years with acute or convalescent COVID-19.

The V gene is TRBV18, the J gene TRBJ2-7; TRBD1 matches at 9 bases. Germline assignment: CDR1 KGHSH and CDR2 LQKENI. With V trimmed by 6 bases and J by 6 bases, 3 bases remained unmatched. The CDR3 length is 12 residues. CDR3 sequence reads: CASSPDRGEQYF. For the CDR3, the DNA is TGTGCCAGCTCTCCGGACAGGGGCGAGCAGTACTTC.

This clone was seen only once. The chain carries TRBV6-4 and TRBJ1-5; no clear D gene. V dropped 4 bases and J dropped 3 bases, with 22 bases sitting between them. This CDR3 has 18 residues. Germline CDR1 reads MRHNA; CDR2 reads SNTAGT. DNA for the CDR3: TGTGCCAGCAGTGCCGGACTGAGATACCTTCCCCACAATCAGCCCCAGCATTTT. It specifies CASSAGLRYLPHNQPQHF.

This chain uses TRBV30 with TRBJ2-3; possible D gene TRBD2, 5 bases. V lost 0 bases to trimming and J lost 1 base, with 8 bases between them. Looked up from germline, CDR1 is GTSNPN and CDR2 is SVGIG (reference sequence). The CDR3 consists of 14 residues. The CDR3 sequence is CAWSVFGGTDTQYF. The CDR3 bases are TGTGCCTGGAGTGTATTCGGGGGCACAGATACGCAGTATTTT.

The sample holds one count of this clone. V usage is TRBV5-6 and J usage is TRBJ2-5; 7 bases agree with TRBD1. The CDR3 spans 14 residues. Germline trimming cut 0 bases from V and 5 bases from J; bases unmatched to any gene: 4. Germline CDR1 is SGHDT and CDR2 is YYEEEE. The CDR3 spells CASSLGAGGETQYF. The CDR3, as DNA: TGTGCCAGCAGCTTGGGGGCAGGGGGTGAGACCCAGTACTTC.

This chain uses TRBV18 with TRBJ2-7; D may be TRBD2 (5 bases). The CDR3 contains 15 residues. Trimming took 3 bases from V and 3 from J, leaving 15 bases between them. Germline CDR1 and CDR2: KGHSH and LQKENI. The CDR3 sequence: CASSPGSEENYEQYF. In DNA, the CDR3 is TGTGCCAGCTCACCGGGGTCGGAGGAAAACTACGAGCAGTACTTC.

This clone was counted only a few times. This chain joins TRBV5-1 and TRBJ1-5, with 7 bases that match TRBD1. This CDR3 contains 15 residues. Per the germline V gene, CDR1 is SGHRS and CDR2 is YFSETQ. V dropped 4 bases and J dropped 0; count of bases not matched to a gene: 4. CDR3 in DNA: TGCGCCAGCAGCCTGACAGGGAATAGCAATCAGCCCCAGCATTTT. This codes for CASSLTGNSNQPQHF.

The DNA of the CDR3 is TGTGCCAGCAGGTCTCCGGGACAGGGTGGCTACGAGCAGTACTTC. This gives the protein CASRSPGQGGYEQYF. V is TRBV11-2 and J is TRBJ2-7, with 9 bases aligning to TRBD1. The CDR3 totals 15 residues. CDR1 and CDR2 (germline): SGHAT, FQNNGV. V was clipped by 6 bases and J by 3 bases; unmatched bases: 9.

V and J are TRBV27 and TRBJ1-3; tentative D call: TRBD1 (5 bases). V was trimmed by 6 bases and J by 4 bases, leaving 13 bases between them. The germline CDR1 and CDR2 sequences are MNHEY and SMNVEV (reference sequence). CDR3 length: 14 residues. The CDR3 sequence is CASRAEYRGNTIYF. The CDR3 nucleotides are TGTGCCAGCAGAGCCGAATACAGGGGAAACACCATATATTTT.

The rearrangement links TRBV18 to TRBJ2-1; tentatively, D is TRBD1 (6 bases). This CDR3 has 14 amino acids. Germline V CDR1 and CDR2: KGHSH, LQKENI. The V end lost 3 bases, the J end lost 6 bases, and 12 bases lay between the germline ends. CDR3 region: CASSPGIGGNEQFF. CDR3 nucleotides: TGTGCCAGCTCACCGGGTATAGGGGGCAATGAGCAGTTCTTC.

This sequence joins TRBV4-1 and TRBJ1-5; D gene unclear. There are 17 residues in the CDR3. Trimming cost V 1 base and J 2 bases, with 15 bases left between them. Germline V lookup: CDR1 MGHRA, CDR2 YSYEKL. The CDR3 loop reads CASSQVGREKGNQPQHF. The CDR3 DNA follows: TGCGCCAGCAGCCAAGTGGGCCGGGAGAAGGGCAATCAGCCCCAGCATTTT.

The rearrangement joins TRBV7-9 to TRBJ1-3; D possibly corresponds to TRBD1 (5 bases). The length of the CDR3 is 16 residues. Germline CDR1 is SEHNR and CDR2 is FQNEAQ (reference sequence). V dropped 1 base and J dropped 0 bases, with 10 bases sitting between them. CDR3 nucleotide sequence: TGTGCCAGCAGCTTAGGACAGCCAAACTCTGGAAACACCATATATTTT. Its protein is CASSLGQPNSGNTIYF.

As DNA, the CDR3 is TGTGCCAGCAGCGGGACACTTAATGAAAAACTGTTTTTT. Its translation: CASSGTLNEKLFF. This chain uses TRBV7-2 with TRBJ1-4; tentatively, D is TRBD1 (6 bases). Germline CDR1 reads SGHTA; CDR2 reads FQGNSA. Trimming cost V 5 bases and J 4 bases, with 8 bases left between them. The CDR3 sequence is 13 residues long.

This chain connects TRBV19 to TRBJ2-5, with 9 bases that match TRBD1. The CDR3 loop spans 17 amino acids. After removal of 5 bases from V and 2 bases from J, the junction contained 12 bases not matched to a gene. The V gene's germline CDR1 is LNHDA and CDR2 SQIVND (reference sequence). The CDR3 DNA reads TGTGCCAGTAGTCCCTTCCCCGGGACAGGGTTTCAAGAGACCCAGTACTTC. It yields the protein CASSPFPGTGFQETQYF.

The chain combines TRBV6-2 or TRBV6-3 with TRBJ2-4; maybe TRBD2 (6 bases). Germline-derived CDR1 and CDR2 are MNHEY and SVGEGT. CDR3 length: 17 amino acids. With 1 base removed from V and 3 bases from J, the gap between germline ends came to 16 bases. The CDR3 spells CASSYFVGRDNKNIQYF. CDR3 bases: TGTGCCAGCAGTTACTTCGTCGGGCGGGATAACAAAAACATTCAGTACTTC.

V and J are TRBV27 and TRBJ1-5; D perhaps matches TRBD1 (6 bases). Trimming took 6 bases from V and 4 from J, leaving 10 bases between them. The germline CDR1 and CDR2 sequences are MNHEY and SMNVEV (reference sequence). The CDR3 extends over 13 amino acids. CDR3 region: CASRTGLNQPQHF. As DNA, the CDR3 is TGTGCCAGCAGGACAGGATTAAATCAGCCCCAGCATTTT.

The J gene is TRBJ2-5, the V gene TRBV19; TRBD2 matches at 8 bases. Trimming at V came to 5 bases and at J to 0 bases, leaving 5 bases not matched to a gene. The CDR3 totals 15 residues. Germline V gene lookup returns CDR1 LNHDA and CDR2 SQIVND (reference sequence). This CDR3 is CASSGQRGHQETQYF. CDR3 nucleotides: TGTGCCAGTAGTGGCCAGCGGGGGCACCAAGAGACCCAGTACTTC.

The chain is built from TRBV18 and TRBJ1-4, with D uncertain. The germline CDR1 and CDR2 sequences are KGHSH and LQKENI. V was cut by 3 bases and J by 4 bases, with 12 bases left in between. The CDR3 runs to 15 residues. For the CDR3, the DNA is TGTGCCAGCTCACCGGGCTACGGGGATAATGAAAAACTGTTTTTT. Protein product: CASSPGYGDNEKLFF.

The V call is TRBV11-3, the J call TRBJ2-5; 13 bases match TRBD2. Germline V CDR1 and CDR2: SGHNT, YENEEA. The CDR3 contains 17 residues. Losses at the gene ends were 5 bases for V and 4 bases for J; bases not matched to a gene: 10. The CDR3 sequence is CASSLGTSGAKGETQYF. The CDR3 DNA sequence: TGTGCCAGCAGCCTGGGGACTAGCGGGGCCAAGGGAGAGACCCAGTACTTC.

The CDR3 is CASSLRSTEAFF. In DNA form, the CDR3 reads TGCGCCAGCAGCTTGAGGAGCACTGAAGCTTTCTTT. V usage is TRBV5-1 and J usage is TRBJ1-1; D is undetermined. The germline V gene has CDR1 SGHRS and CDR2 YFSETQ. The V and J ends lost 1 base and 4 bases respectively, with 5 bases between them. This CDR3 contains 12 residues.

The CDR3 protein is CATSKTGQGHYGYTF. The CDR3 nucleotides read TGTGCCACCAGCAAGACAGGACAGGGCCACTATGGCTACACCTTC. The chain uses TRBV15 and TRBJ1-2, with TRBD1 matching over 8 bases. V was clipped by 4 bases and J by 3 bases; unmatched bases: 7. Germline values: CDR1 LNHNV, CDR2 YYDKDF (reference sequence). This CDR3 contains 15 residues.

The rearrangement joins TRBV24-1 to TRBJ1-2; D remains unclear. The CDR3 sequence is 13 residues long. Trimming removed 4 bases at V and 3 bases at J, with 8 bases between. CDR1 is KGHDR and CDR2 is SFDVKD in the germline V gene. CDR3 sequence (DNA): TGTGCCACCAGTGAAACAGCTGACTATGGCTACACCTTC. Translation gives CATSETADYGYTF.

Concerning this clone itself: This sample also contains other DNA sequences that code for the same CDR3. The chain is built from TRBV27 and TRBJ2-7; 10 bases fit TRBD2. The CDR3 length is 15 residues. The junction had 6 bases not matched to a gene; V was cut back by 6 bases and J by 1 base. CDR1 is MNHEY, CDR2 SMNVEV, per germline (reference sequence). The CDR3 nucleotides are TGTGCCAGCAGCCCCACTAGCGGGGTTTCCTACGAGCAGTACTTC. Its translation: CASSPTSGVSYEQYF.

The chain employs TRBV6-2 or TRBV6-3 and TRBJ2-5; 12 nucleotides align to TRBD2. The trim removed 5 bases at V and 1 base at J, leaving 8 bases unmatched. The CDR3 sequence is 17 residues long. The germline gives CDR1 MNHEY, CDR2 SVGEGT. CDR3 loop: CASSPLTSGGLQETQYF. For the CDR3, the DNA is TGTGCCAGCAGTCCCCTGACTAGCGGGGGCCTCCAAGAGACCCAGTACTTC.

This sequence joins TRBV7-6 and TRBJ2-3, with 15 bases lining up with TRBD2. Trimming cost V 4 bases and J 3 bases; bases outside gene matches: 8. The V gene's germline CDR1 is SGHVS and CDR2 FNYEAQ. The CDR3 sequence is 18 residues long. CDR3 sequence (DNA): TGTGCCAGCAGCTCTGAGCCGGGACTAGCGGGGGGAACAGATACGCAGTATTTT. Its protein is CASSSEPGLAGGTDTQYF.

The genes are TRBV11-2 and TRBJ1-6; no definite D call. The V end lost 6 bases, the J end lost 0 bases, and 12 bases lay between the germline ends. The CDR3 sequence is 16 residues long. CDR1 and CDR2 (germline): SGHAT, FQNNGV. CDR3 bases: TGTGCCAGCAGGTCGGAGGAGAGCTCCTATAATTCACCCCTCCACTTT. This encodes CASRSEESSYNSPLHF.

V gene TRBV6-5 combines with J gene TRBJ1-1; D ambiguous. Germline V CDR1 and CDR2: MNHEY, SVGAGI. This CDR3 has 11 amino acids. Trimming removed 6 bases from V and 7 bases from J, with 9 bases in between. Written as DNA, the CDR3 is TGTGCCAGCAGGGTGGGAGGTGAAGCTTTCTTT. It codes for CASRVGGEAFF.

V usage is TRBV10-3 and J usage is TRBJ2-3; possibly TRBD1 for D (6 bases). The V end was cut by 3 bases, the J end by 4 bases, with 8 bases between. The CDR3 totals 13 residues. The germline gives CDR1 ENHRY, CDR2 SYGVKD. CDR3 sequence: CAISDQGPDTQYF. The CDR3, as DNA: TGTGCCATCAGTGATCAGGGGCCAGATACGCAGTATTTT.